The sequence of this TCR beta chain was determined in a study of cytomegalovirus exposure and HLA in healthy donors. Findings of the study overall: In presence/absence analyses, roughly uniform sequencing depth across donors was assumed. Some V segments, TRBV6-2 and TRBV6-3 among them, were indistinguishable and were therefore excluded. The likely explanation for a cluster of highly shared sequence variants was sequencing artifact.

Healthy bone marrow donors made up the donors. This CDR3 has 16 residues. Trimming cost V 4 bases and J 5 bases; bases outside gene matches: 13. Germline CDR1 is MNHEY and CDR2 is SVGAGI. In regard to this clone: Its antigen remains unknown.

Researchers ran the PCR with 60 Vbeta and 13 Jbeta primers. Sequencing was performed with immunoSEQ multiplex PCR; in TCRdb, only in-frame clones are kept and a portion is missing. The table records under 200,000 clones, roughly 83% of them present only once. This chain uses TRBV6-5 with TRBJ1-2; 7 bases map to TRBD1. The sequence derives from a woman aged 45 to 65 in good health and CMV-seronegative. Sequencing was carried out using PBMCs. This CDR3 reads CASSSPLRGQRYGYTF. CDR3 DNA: TGTGCCAGCAGTTCACCGTTGAGGGGACAGCGATATGGCTACACCTTC.